The next 2 T cell receptor beta chains were all read from a single sample in a study of T cell responses to AZD1222 COVID-19 vaccine. Libraries were prepared by immunoSEQ multiplex PCR; TCRdb keeps only in-frame clonotypes and omits some of them. There are 45,000 or so clones in the sample; around 90% occur only once, and roughly 1.1% lies in the top ten. The specimen was peripheral blood, collected 28 days after the second AZD1222 dose. The receptors were sampled from an adult who received the AZD1222 COVID-19 vaccine.

The gene calls are TRBV4-1 and TRBJ1-1; weak D call: TRBD1 (6 bases). The CDR3 runs to 15 residues. V was pared by 3 bases and J by 3 bases, with 14 bases between. Germline V gene data show CDR1 as MGHRA and CDR2 as YSYEKL. CDR3: CASSHIQGGHTEAFF. The CDR3 nucleotides are TGCGCCAGCAGCCACATACAGGGAGGACACACTGAAGCTTTCTTT.

The CDR3 region is CASSTGGTEAFF. The CDR3 DNA reads TGTGCCAGCAGTACAGGGGGCACTGAAGCTTTCTTT. V is TRBV2 and J is TRBJ1-1, with 8 bases aligning to TRBD1. Germline V CDR1 and CDR2: SNHLY, FYNNEI. With 5 bases clipped from V and 4 bases from J, the junction kept 0 bases outside the gene matches. The CDR3 is 12 residues long.